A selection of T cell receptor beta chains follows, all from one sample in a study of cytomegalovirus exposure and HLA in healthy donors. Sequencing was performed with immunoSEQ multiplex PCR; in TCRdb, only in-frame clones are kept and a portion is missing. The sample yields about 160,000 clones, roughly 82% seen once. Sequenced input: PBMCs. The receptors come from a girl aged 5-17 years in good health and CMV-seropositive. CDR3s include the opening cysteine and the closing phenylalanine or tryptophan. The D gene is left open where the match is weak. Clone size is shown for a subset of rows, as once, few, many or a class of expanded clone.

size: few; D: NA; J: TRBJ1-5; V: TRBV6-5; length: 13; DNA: TGTGCCAGCAGGTCCACAGGGAACCAGCCCCAGCATTTT; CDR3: CASRSTGNQPQHF
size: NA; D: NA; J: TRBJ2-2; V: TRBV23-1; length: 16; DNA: TGCGCCAGCAGTCTCCGAGACAGTAAACACACCGGGGAGCTGTTTTTT; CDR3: CASSLRDSKHTGELFF
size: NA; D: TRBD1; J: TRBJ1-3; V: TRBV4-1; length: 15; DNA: TGCGCCAGCAGCCAACCCGGGACAGCAGGAAACACCATATATTTT; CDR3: CASSQPGTAGNTIYF
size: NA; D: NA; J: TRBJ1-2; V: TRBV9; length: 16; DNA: TGTGCCAGCAGCGCGGACCCGACAGGAACTAACTATGGCTACACCTTC; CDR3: CASSADPTGTNYGYTF
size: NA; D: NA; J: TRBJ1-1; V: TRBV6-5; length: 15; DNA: TGTGCCAGCGGGGGAAGTGGGGCGGGGGACACTGAAGCTTTCTTT; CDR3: CASGGSGAGDTEAFF
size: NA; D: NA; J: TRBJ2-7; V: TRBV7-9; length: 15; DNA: TGTGCCAGCAGAGACATCGGGGACACGTACTACGAGCAGTACTTC; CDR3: CASRDIGDTYYEQYF
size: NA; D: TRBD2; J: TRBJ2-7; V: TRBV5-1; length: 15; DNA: TGCGCCAGCAGCCTAGCCCAGCGGGAGGGTTACGAGCAGTACTTC; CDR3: CASSLAQREGYEQYF
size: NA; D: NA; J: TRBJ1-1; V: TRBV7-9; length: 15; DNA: TGTGCCAGCAGCTCTAACCGGGATTTAATGCCTGAAGCTTTCTTT; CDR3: CASSSNRDLMPEAFF
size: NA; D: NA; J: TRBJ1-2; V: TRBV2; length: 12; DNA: TGTGCCAGCACTAACCGTAACTATGGCTACACCTTC; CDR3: CASTNRNYGYTF
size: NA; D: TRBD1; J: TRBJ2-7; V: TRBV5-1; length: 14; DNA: TGCGCCAGCAGCTCGGGACAGGGGGCGGGAGAGCAGTACTTC; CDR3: CASSSGQGAGEQYF
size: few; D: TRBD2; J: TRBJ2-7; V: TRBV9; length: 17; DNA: TGTGCCAGCAGCGAGGGACTAGCGGGAGCTGGGTCCTACGAGCAGTACTTC; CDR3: CASSEGLAGAGSYEQYF
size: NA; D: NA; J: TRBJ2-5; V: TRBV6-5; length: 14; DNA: TGTGCCAGCAGTTACCGGCGGGATAGTGAGACCCAGTACTTC; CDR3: CASSYRRDSETQYF
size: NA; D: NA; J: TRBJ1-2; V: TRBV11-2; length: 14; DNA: TGTGCCAGCAGCGATAACCTCCGGGACAATGGCTACACCTTC; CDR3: CASSDNLRDNGYTF
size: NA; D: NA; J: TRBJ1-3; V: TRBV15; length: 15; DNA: TGTGCCACCAGCAGAGATAACAGGGAAGGAAACACCATATATTTT; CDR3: CATSRDNREGNTIYF
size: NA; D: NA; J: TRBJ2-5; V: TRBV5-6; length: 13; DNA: TGTGCCAGCAGCTTTGGGACACTACCGACCCAGTACTTC; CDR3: CASSFGTLPTQYF
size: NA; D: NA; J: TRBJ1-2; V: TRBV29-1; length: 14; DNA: TGCAGCGTTGAAGGTGCCTATAGTAACTATGGCTACACCTTC; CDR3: CSVEGAYSNYGYTF
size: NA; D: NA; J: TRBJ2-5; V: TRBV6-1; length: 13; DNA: TGTGCCAGCGGGACAACATTCCAAGAGACCCAGTACTTC; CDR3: CASGTTFQETQYF
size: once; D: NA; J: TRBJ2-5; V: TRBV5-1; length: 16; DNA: TGCGCCAGCAGTTATACGGGGACAACCACTTCAGAGACCCAGTACTTC; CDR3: CASSYTGTTTSETQYF
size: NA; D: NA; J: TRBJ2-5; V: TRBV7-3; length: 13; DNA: TGTGCCAGCAGCGCGCTAGCAATAGAGACCCAGTACTTC; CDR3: CASSALAIETQYF
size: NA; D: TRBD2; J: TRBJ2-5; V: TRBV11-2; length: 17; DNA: TGTGCCAGCAGCCCCGAAATCCCGCGGGGGGCAGGGGAGACCCAGTACTTC; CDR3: CASSPEIPRGAGETQYF
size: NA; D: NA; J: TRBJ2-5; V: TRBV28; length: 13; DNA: TGTGCCAGCAGTTTTTTATCGCGGGAGACCCAGTACTTC; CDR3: CASSFLSRETQYF
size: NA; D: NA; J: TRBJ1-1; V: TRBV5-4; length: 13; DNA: TGTGCCAGCAGCGTGGACGGGAACACTGAAGCTTTCTTT; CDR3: CASSVDGNTEAFF
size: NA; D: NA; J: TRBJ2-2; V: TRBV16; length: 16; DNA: TGTGCCAGCAGCCGGGGGACTCCGCCGGGCACCGGGGAGCTGTTTTTT; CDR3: CASSRGTPPGTGELFF
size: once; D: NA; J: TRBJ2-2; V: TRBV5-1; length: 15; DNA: TGCGCCAGCAGCTCCGACAACCCGAACACCGGGGAGCTGTTTTTT; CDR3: CASSSDNPNTGELFF
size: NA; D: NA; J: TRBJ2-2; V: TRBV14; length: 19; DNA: TGTGCCAGCAGCCAAGATGGGTACATGGCAGGGCAGAACACCGGGGAGCTGTTTTTT; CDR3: CASSQDGYMAGQNTGELFF
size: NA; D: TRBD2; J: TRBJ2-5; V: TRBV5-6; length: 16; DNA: TGTGCCAGCAGCCAGGGACTAGCGGGGAGACAAGAGACCCAGTACTTC; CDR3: CASSQGLAGRQETQYF
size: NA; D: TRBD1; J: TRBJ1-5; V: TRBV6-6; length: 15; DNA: TGTGCCAGCAGGCCCGGACAGGTCAGAAATCAGCCCCAGCATTTT; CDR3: CASRPGQVRNQPQHF
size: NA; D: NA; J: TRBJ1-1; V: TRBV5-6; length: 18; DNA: TGTGCCAGCAGCTTGGGTGGGACTCTGAGTCTGACGAACACTGAAGCTTTCTTT; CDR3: CASSLGGTLSLTNTEAFF
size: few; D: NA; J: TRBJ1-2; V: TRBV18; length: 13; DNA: TGTGCCAGCTCACCTGCGACAGAATATGGCTACACCTTC; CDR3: CASSPATEYGYTF
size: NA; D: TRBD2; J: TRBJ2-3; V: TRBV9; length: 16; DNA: TGTGCCAGCAGCGTCCGACTAGCGGGAGAAGGAGATACGCAGTATTTT; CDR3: CASSVRLAGEGDTQYF
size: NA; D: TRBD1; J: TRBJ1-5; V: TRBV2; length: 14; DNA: TGTGCCAGCAGCCGTTCCTACAGGGGTCAGCCCCAGCATTTT; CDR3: CASSRSYRGQPQHF
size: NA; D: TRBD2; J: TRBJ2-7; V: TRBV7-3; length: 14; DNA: TGTGCCAGTAGCTCACTAGCGGGACCCTACGAGCAGTACTTC; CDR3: CASSSLAGPYEQYF
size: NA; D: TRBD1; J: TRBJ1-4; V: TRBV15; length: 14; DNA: TGTGCCACACGCCGACAGGGTTCGGATGAAAAACTGTTTTTT; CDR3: CATRRQGSDEKLFF
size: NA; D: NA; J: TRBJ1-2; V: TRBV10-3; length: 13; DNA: TGTGCCATCAGCCCACAACAGGGTAAAGGCTACACCTTC; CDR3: CAISPQQGKGYTF
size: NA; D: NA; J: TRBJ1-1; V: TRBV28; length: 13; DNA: TGTGCCAGCAGTAACTTCGGGGGAACTGAAGCTTTCTTT; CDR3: CASSNFGGTEAFF
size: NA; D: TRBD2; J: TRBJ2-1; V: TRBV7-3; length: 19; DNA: TGTGCCAGCAGCTTTCCGGGACTAGCGGGAGGGAGCTCCTACAATGAGCAGTTCTTC; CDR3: CASSFPGLAGGSSYNEQFF
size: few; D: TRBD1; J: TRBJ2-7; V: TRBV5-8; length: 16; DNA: TGTGCCAGCAGCCATAGCCAGGGGGCAGCAGCCTACGAGCAGTACTTC; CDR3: CASSHSQGAAAYEQYF
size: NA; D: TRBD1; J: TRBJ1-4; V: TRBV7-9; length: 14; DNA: TGTGCCAGCAGCTTAGGCAGGGGGGAAGAAAAACTGTTTTTT; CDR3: CASSLGRGEEKLFF
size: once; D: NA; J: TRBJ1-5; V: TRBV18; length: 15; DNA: TGTGCCAGCTCACCACCCGATGGGTCCACCGGGATAAGGCATTTT; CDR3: CASSPPDGSTGIRHF
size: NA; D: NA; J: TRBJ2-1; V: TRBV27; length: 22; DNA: TGTGCCAGCAGTTTAACCCTTCCAGGGGGAGATTGGGAGGAGGAACTCTACAATGAGCAGTTCTTC; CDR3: CASSLTLPGGDWEEELYNEQFF
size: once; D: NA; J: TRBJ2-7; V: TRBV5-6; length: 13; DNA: TGTGCCAGCAGCTTTGCGGAGGCCTACGAGCAGTACTTC; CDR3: CASSFAEAYEQYF
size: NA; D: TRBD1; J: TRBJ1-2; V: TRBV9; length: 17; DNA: TGTGCCAGCAGCCGGTCGGGACAGGGCGTGTCTGGCTATGGCTACACCTTC; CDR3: CASSRSGQGVSGYGYTF